These 5 T cell receptor beta chains share one sample of origin, sequenced in a study of T cell repertoires in cytomegalovirus infection. TCRdb independently ran MiXCR on the reads; one entry per CDR3 protein. Of almost 500,000 distinct CDR3 sequences in the sample, around 11% were seen once. Sequenced input: PBMCs. Every receptor here comes from a human donor in good health (CMV status not recorded). Some clones in this sample may be carry-over from other donors' samples.

This clonotype appeared many times. The CDR3 loop is CASSLLSRQGGESGELFF. For the CDR3, the DNA is TGTGCCAGCAGCTTATTATCCCGACAGGGTGGAGAATCCGGGGAGCTGTTTTTT. The chain recombines TRBV7-8 with TRBJ2-2; 7 nucleotides line up with TRBD1. The CDR3 runs to 18 residues. Germline CDR1 SGHVS, CDR2 FQNEAQ. Trimming cost V 2 bases and J 6 bases; bases outside gene matches: 15.

The chain carries TRBV2 and TRBJ1-1; possibly TRBD1 for D (5 bases). Germline lookup yields CDR1 SNHLY and CDR2 FYNNEI. V lost 11 bases to trimming and J lost 4 bases, with 14 bases between them. This CDR3 is 12 amino acids long. The CDR3: CAGQGESTEAFF. The CDR3 nucleotides are TGTGCCGGCCAGGGAGAAAGCACTGAAGCTTTCTTT.

This clonotype has more than one count but fewer than ten. CDR3 nucleotide sequence: TGTGCCAGCAGCTCGCGGACTAGCGGGGGGGCTGTCGATGAGCAGTTCTTC. It translates to CASSSRTSGGAVDEQFF. V usage is TRBV5-5 and J usage is TRBJ2-1, with TRBD2 matching 15 bases. The V gene's germline CDR1 is SGHKS and CDR2 YYEKEE (reference sequence). The CDR3 consists of 17 residues. V was pared by 3 bases and J by 8 bases, with 9 bases of the junction left unmatched.

This clonotype occurred a few times. The J gene is TRBJ2-1, the V gene TRBV2, with 10 bases lining up with TRBD2. V lost 8 bases and J lost 9; bases outside the gene matches: 10. The V gene's germline CDR1 is SNHLY and CDR2 FYNNEI. CDR3 length equals 14 residues. CDR3 protein: CASGRLAGKAEQFF. The CDR3 nucleotides are TGTGCCAGCGGGAGACTAGCGGGTAAGGCTGAGCAGTTCTTC.

This sequence joins TRBV3-1 and TRBJ2-6, with 11 bases lining up with TRBD2. Germline V CDR1 and CDR2: LGHDT, YNNKEL (reference sequence). This CDR3 spans 18 amino acids. V dropped 1 base and J dropped 0; count of bases not matched to a gene: 2. CDR3: CASSQVTSGNSGANVLTF. The CDR3, as DNA: TGTGCCAGCAGCCAAGTGACTAGCGGGAACTCTGGGGCCAACGTCCTGACTTTC.